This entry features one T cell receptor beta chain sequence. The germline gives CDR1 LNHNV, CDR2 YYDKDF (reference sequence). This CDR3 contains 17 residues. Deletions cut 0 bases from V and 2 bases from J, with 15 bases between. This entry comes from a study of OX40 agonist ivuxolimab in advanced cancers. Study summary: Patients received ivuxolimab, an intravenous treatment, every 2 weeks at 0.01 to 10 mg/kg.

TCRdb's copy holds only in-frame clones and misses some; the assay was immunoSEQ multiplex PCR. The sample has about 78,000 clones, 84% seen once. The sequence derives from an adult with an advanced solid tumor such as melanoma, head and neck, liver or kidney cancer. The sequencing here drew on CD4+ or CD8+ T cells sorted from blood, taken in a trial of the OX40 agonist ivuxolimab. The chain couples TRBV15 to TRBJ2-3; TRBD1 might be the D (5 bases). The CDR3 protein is CATSREQARNPTDTQYF. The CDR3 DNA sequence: TGTGCCACCAGCAGAGAACAGGCACGCAACCCCACAGATACGCAGTATTTT.